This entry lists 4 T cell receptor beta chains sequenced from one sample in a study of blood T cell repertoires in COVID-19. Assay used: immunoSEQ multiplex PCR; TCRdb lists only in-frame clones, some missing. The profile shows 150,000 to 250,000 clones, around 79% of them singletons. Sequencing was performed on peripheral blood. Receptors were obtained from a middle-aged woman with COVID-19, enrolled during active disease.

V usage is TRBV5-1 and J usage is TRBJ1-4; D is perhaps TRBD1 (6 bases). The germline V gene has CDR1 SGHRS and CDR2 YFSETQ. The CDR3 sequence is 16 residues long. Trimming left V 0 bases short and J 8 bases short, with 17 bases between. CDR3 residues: CASSLGSTGSGEKLFF. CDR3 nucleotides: TGCGCCAGCAGCTTGGGTTCCACAGGGTCAGGCGAAAAACTGTTTTTT.

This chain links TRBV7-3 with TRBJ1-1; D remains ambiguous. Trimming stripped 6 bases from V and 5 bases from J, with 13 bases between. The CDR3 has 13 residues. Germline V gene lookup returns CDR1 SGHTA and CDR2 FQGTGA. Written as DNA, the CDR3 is TGTGCCAGCAGTACTCCGGTGAGGACTGAAGCTTTCTTT. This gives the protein CASSTPVRTEAFF.

The CDR3 sequence is CASSRVRTDTQYF. DNA for the CDR3: TGTGCCAGCAGTCGAGTAAGAACAGATACGCAGTATTTT. V usage is TRBV2 and J usage is TRBJ2-3; D call uncertain. The CDR3 consists of 13 residues. CDR1 SNHLY and CDR2 FYNNEI come from the germline V gene. The V end was cut by 5 bases, the J end by 3 bases, with 9 bases between.

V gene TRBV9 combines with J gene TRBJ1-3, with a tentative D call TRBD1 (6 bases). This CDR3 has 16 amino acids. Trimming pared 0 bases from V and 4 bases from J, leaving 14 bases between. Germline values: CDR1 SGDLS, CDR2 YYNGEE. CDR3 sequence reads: CASSVAPQGSGNTIYF. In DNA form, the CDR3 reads TGTGCCAGCAGCGTAGCCCCACAGGGCTCGGGAAACACCATATATTTT.